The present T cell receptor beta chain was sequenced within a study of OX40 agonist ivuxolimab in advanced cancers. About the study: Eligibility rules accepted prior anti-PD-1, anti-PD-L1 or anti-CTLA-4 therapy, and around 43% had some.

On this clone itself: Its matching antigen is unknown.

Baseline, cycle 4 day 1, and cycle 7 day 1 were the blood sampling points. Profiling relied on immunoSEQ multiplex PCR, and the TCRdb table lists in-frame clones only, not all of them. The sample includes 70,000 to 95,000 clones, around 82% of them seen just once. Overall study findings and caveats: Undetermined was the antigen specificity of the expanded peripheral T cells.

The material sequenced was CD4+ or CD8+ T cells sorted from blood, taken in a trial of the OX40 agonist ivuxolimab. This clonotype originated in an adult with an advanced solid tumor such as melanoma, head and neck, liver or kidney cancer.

This CDR3 is CASGLDREDTQYF. The CDR3 DNA is TGTGCTAGTGGTTTGGACAGGGAAGATACGCAGTATTTT. The chain employs TRBV12-5 and TRBJ2-3; the D gene is possibly TRBD1 (6 bases). V was cut by 1 base and J by 5 bases, with 7 bases left in between. The CDR3 is 13 residues long. Germline V gene lookup returns CDR1 LGHNT and CDR2 FRNRAP.